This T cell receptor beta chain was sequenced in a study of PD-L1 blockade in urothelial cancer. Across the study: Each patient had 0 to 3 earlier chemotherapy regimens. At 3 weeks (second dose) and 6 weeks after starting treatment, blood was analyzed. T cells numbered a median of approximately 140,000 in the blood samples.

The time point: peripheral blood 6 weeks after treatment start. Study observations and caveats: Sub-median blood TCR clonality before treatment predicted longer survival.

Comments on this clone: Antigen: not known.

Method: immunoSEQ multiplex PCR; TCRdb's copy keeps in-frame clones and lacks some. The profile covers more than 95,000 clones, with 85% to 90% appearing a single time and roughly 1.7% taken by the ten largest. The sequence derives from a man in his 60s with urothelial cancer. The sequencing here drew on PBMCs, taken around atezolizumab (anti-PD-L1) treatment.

The CDR3 DNA follows: TGTGCCAGTACCCTATGGCGTGACCTCTCAGGTACGCAGTATTTT. Its protein is CASTLWRDLSGTQYF. This chain links TRBV19 with TRBJ2-3, with D unclear. V lost 7 bases to trimming and J lost 8 bases, with 22 bases between them. The CDR3 sequence is 15 residues long. CDR1 and CDR2 from the germline V gene are LNHDA and SQIVND (reference sequence).